This T cell receptor beta chain is from a study of T cell responses to AZD1222 COVID-19 vaccine. Profiled with immunoSEQ multiplex PCR; TCRdb holds only in-frame clones, not every one. The sample includes 90,000 to 120,000 clones, 70% to 90% of them seen just once. About this clone itself: Its target is not known.

Germline V gene data show CDR1 as LNHDA and CDR2 as SQIVND (reference sequence). The CDR3 loop spans 13 amino acids. V was cut by 1 base and J by 3 bases, with 4 bases left in between. Study results and limitations: Repertoire samples came only from after the peak T cell response. Females outnumbered males among donors, who were mostly white British; clonal diversity was possibly underestimated.

This chain connects TRBV19 to TRBJ1-5; D gene uncertain. This sample comprised peripheral blood, obtained on day 0 of AZD1222 vaccination. The sequence was obtained from an adult in good health. The CDR3 nucleotides are TGTGCCAGTAGTATAGCAGTCAATCAGCCCCAGCATTTT. It translates to CASSIAVNQPQHF.